This TCR beta chain was identified in a study of blood T cell repertoires in COVID-19 (dated by TCRdb to 2018 to 2020). Describing the broader study: Samples from collaborators originated in the United States, Italy and Spain and spanned both the acute and convalescent phases of COVID-19. The prospective study material was composed of cDNA or gDNA derived from T cells, B-cell-depleted T cells, or PBMCs. The dataset comprised deeply sampled blood TCRbeta repertoires from subjects exposed to, actively infected with, or recovered from COVID-19. The repertoires were released in a freely available public database intended as a resource for research on the immune response to SARS-CoV-2. Samples were obtained from the ongoing ImmuneRACE study (first 160 participants) and from about 1,300 subjects provided by 6 global collaborators. Nearly every sample came with metadata listing a de-identified subject ID, COVID-19 status, age in years and sex. Where HLA class I and class II types were available, the types were taken from metadata supplied by the sample provider, not from assay-based typing.

CDR3 length: 16 amino acids, cysteine to phenylalanine. Just CDR3 DNA is preserved here, 48 bases in frame from base 1. According to the germline V gene (reference sequence), CDR1 reads GTSNPN and CDR2 reads SVGIG. Germline trimming amounts to 5 bases on V and 2 bases on J, with 11 as the count of junction bases outside the gene matches. TCRbeta CDR3 regions were amplified from genomic DNA by means of the immunoSEQ Assay, a bias-controlled multiplex PCR. Under the source paper's analysis protocol: The number of nucleated cells in each sample was estimated by amplification of reference gene primers within the assay. To quantify the absolute abundance of each unique TCRbeta CDR3 rearrangement, sequence reads were collapsed and filtered. Productive Simpson clonality was computed per sample as the square root of Simpson's diversity index over productive rearrangements. Here the immuneACCESS table is served through TCRdb, limited to in-frame sequences with V and J called. Missing clones are a known gap in these copies; in checked studies unresolved V genes cover under half, and the rest lacks a known reason. That table supplies the V and J calls and clone size; D and trimming were determined from the DNA. The sample includes tens of thousands of clones, with roughly 83% observed a single time. The top ten constitute about 30% of the sample.

A remark on this clone: It lacks a known antigen. Per-base quality was not reported, and no clone a single base away is much larger than it.

The collaborating institutions used their own protocols to collect whole blood in K2EDTA tubes. For TCRbeta analysis, collaborators shipped samples as frozen whole blood, isolated PBMCs, or DNA extracted from either of those sample types. General study outcomes and caveats: The amount of clinical and demographic metadata varied by source and participant and was provided uncurated.

The sequenced sample was peripheral blood. The source is a man between 65 and 80 years old with acute or convalescent COVID-19. This sequence uses TRBV30 and TRBJ1-5, and TRBD1 aligns with 8 junction nucleotides. Here the CDR3 is given as CAWAQTGAGGNQPQHF. The DNA is as follows: TGTGCCTGGGCCCAGACAGGGGCTGGGGGCAATCAGCCCCAGCATTTT.